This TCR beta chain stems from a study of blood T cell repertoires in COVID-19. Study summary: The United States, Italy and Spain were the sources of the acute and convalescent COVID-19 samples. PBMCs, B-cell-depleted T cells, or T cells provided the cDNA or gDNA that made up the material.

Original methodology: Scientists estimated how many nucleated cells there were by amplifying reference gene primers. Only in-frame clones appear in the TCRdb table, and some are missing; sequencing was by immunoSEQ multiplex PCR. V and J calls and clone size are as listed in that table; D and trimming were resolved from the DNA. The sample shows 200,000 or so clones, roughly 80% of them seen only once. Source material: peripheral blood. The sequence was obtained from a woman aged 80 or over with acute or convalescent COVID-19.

CDR3 sequence: CASSLRDSAYEQYF. The CDR3 DNA reads as TGCGCCAGCAGCTTAAGGGACAGCGCCTACGAGCAGTACTTC. This rearrangement joins TRBV5-1 to TRBJ2-7; 7 nucleotides agree with TRBD1. Germline values: CDR1 SGHRS, CDR2 YFSETQ. CDR3 length equals 14 residues. Unmatched junction bases numbered 4, after V lost 2 bases and J lost 2 bases.